One sample yielded the 30 T cell receptor beta chains listed below, sequenced in a study of CXCR3-negative and CXCR3-positive naive CD8 T cells. The authors made the TRB cDNA libraries by 5' RACE using UMI labels. TCRdb re-called the 5' RACE reads; one entry per CDR3 protein, DNA not given. The clone table shows about 57,000 distinct CDR3 sequences, with the ten largest holding about a quarter. The sequenced sample was memory CD8+ T cells from blood. The receptors stem from a human donor in good health. Some clones in this sample may be carry-over from other donors' samples.

The J gene is TRBJ2-3, the V gene TRBV12-3 or TRBV12-4; TCRdb designates TRBD2, a call that cannot be tested without DNA. This CDR3 is built from 16 residues. This CDR3 reads CASSEWTSRHTDTQYF.

The chain employs TRBV27 and TRBJ2-7; TCRdb picks TRBD1, but there is no DNA to check that call. The CDR3 runs 14 residues. CDR1 MNHEY and CDR2 SMNVEV come from the germline V gene (reference sequence). Here the CDR3 reads CASSPTGKPYEQYF.

The rearrangement uses TRBV29-1 and TRBJ2-2; as DNA is missing, the TRBD1 call by TCRdb cannot be tested. Germline lookup yields CDR1 SQVTM and CDR2 ANQGSEA. CDR3 length equals 13 residues. CDR3 sequence reads: CSVARENTGELFF.

The chain carries TRBV28 and TRBJ2-1; lacking DNA, the TRBD2 call made by TCRdb goes unchecked. Germline CDR1 and CDR2: MDHEN and SYDVKM. This CDR3 is built from 14 residues. CDR3 sequence reads: CASSFRGSYNEQFF.

This rearrangement joins TRBV6-4 to TRBJ2-1; TCRdb picks TRBD2, but there is no DNA to check that call. Germline CDR1 MRHNA, CDR2 SNTAGT. The CDR3 spans 14 residues. CDR3 loop: CASSVSAGHNEQFF.

The chain uses TRBV7-2 and TRBJ2-1; without DNA, the TCRdb call of TRBD2 cannot be checked. This CDR3 region has 11 residues. Germline V gene data show CDR1 as SGHTA and CDR2 as FQGNSA. The CDR3 reads CASRALDEQFF.

The chain employs TRBV29-1 and TRBJ2-7; TCRdb selects TRBD1, and the lack of DNA leaves this call unchecked. Germline V gene data show CDR1 as SQVTM and CDR2 as ANQGSEA. This CDR3 has 13 residues. CDR3 sequence: CSVDVGQGYEQYF.

The V call is TRBV29-1, the J call TRBJ2-7; the D gene TCRdb calls, TRBD1, cannot be checked with no DNA. Germline CDR1 is SQVTM and CDR2 is ANQGSEA. CDR3 length: 14 amino acids. The CDR3 region is CSVAPGAAFDEQYF.

This CDR3 is CASRRSTDTQYF. The chain has TRBV7-6 and TRBJ2-3. The CDR3 is 12 residues long. Germline loops: CDR1 SGHVS, CDR2 FNYEAQ.

This rearrangement joins TRBV6-5 to TRBJ1-1; checking the TCRdb D call of TRBD1 is not possible without DNA. The CDR3 sequence is 18 residues long. The V gene's germline CDR1 is MNHEY and CDR2 SVGAGI. CDR3 sequence: CASSPGTGGASLRTEAFF.

The chain is built from TRBV7-9 and TRBJ1-5; TCRdb's D call, TRBD1, is unchecked because there is no DNA. Germline V gives CDR1 SEHNR, CDR2 FQNEAQ (reference sequence). CDR3 length equals 15 residues. The CDR3 spells CASGPGTVGNQPQHF.

The chain couples TRBV28 to TRBJ2-3; lacking DNA, the TRBD1 call made by TCRdb goes unchecked. CDR1 is MDHEN and CDR2 is SYDVKM in the germline V gene. This CDR3 spans 15 amino acids. CDR3 sequence reads: CASRGRDRSTDTQYF.

The CDR3 loop is CSAEGAHGNTIYF. The chain has TRBV29-1 and TRBJ1-3; TCRdb selects TRBD1, and the lack of DNA leaves this call unchecked. Germline CDR1 is SQVTM and CDR2 is ANQGSEA. This CDR3 comprises 13 residues.

The genes are TRBV28 and TRBJ1-5. The CDR3 is 11 residues long. Germline loops: CDR1 MDHEN, CDR2 SYDVKM. The CDR3: CASSPNQPQHF. Full variable domain (rest looked up from reference TRBV28 and TRBJ1-5): DVKVTQSSRYLVKRTGEKVFLECVQDMDHENMFWYRQDPGLGLRLIYFSYDVKMKEKGDIPEGYSVSREKKERFSLILESASTNQTSMYLCASSPNQPQHFGDGTRLSIL.

The genes are TRBV29-1 and TRBJ1-1; TCRdb's D call of TRBD1 is untestable without DNA. Germline lookup yields CDR1 SQVTM and CDR2 ANQGSEA. This CDR3 has 12 residues. The CDR3 sequence: CSVEEGGSEAFF. The full variable domain, completed using reference TRBV29-1 and TRBJ1-1, is SAVISQKPSRDICQRGTSLTIQCQVDSQVTMMFWYRQQPGQSLTLIATANQGSEATYESGFVIDKFPISRPNLTFSTLTVSNMSPEDSSIYLCSVEEGGSEAFFGQGTRLTVV.

The chain couples TRBV20-1 to TRBJ2-1; TCRdb names TRBD1, which stays unverified in the absence of DNA. The CDR3 contains 15 residues. The germline gives CDR1 DFQATT, CDR2 SNEGSKA (reference sequence). This CDR3 is CSAPEARDSYNEQFF.

The V gene is TRBV7-6, the J gene TRBJ2-1. This CDR3 contains 14 residues. In germline, CDR1 is SGHVS, CDR2 FNYEAQ. CDR3 in amino acids: CASSLDPSHNEQFF.

The V and J genes are TRBV2 and TRBJ1-1; the TCRdb call, TRBD1, lacks DNA for checking. The CDR3 is 15 amino acids. CDR1 SNHLY and CDR2 FYNNEI come from the germline V gene. The CDR3 reads CASSLLGGMWTEAFF.

The gene calls are TRBV6-5 and TRBJ2-7; TCRdb designates TRBD1, a call that cannot be tested without DNA. From germline, CDR1 is MNHEY and CDR2 SVGAGI. The CDR3 loop spans 14 amino acids. This CDR3 reads CASSYPGRPYEQYF.

V usage is TRBV5-1 and J usage is TRBJ2-1; TCRdb designates TRBD2, a call that cannot be tested without DNA. Germline lookup yields CDR1 SGHRS and CDR2 YFSETQ. The CDR3 extends over 20 amino acids. The CDR3: CASSLGNNSGGLSSYNEQFF.

The CDR3 region is CASSFGGDTEAFF. This rearrangement joins TRBV5-6 to TRBJ1-1. Germline V lookup: CDR1 SGHDT, CDR2 YYEEEE. The CDR3 spans 13 residues.

The genes are TRBV29-1 and TRBJ1-1; TCRdb's D gene call, TRBD1, goes unchecked for lack of DNA. The CDR3 loop spans 15 amino acids. The germline CDR1 and CDR2 sequences are SQVTM and ANQGSEA. The CDR3 reads CSAQKGGRVNTEAFF. Full variable domain (missing parts from reference TRBV29-1 and TRBJ1-1): SAVISQKPSRDICQRGTSLTIQCQVDSQVTMMFWYRQQPGQSLTLIATANQGSEATYESGFVIDKFPISRPNLTFSTLTVSNMSPEDSSIYLCSAQKGGRVNTEAFFGQGTRLTVV.

The rearrangement uses TRBV7-9 and TRBJ1-3; TCRdb returns TRBD1, unconfirmable since there is no DNA. The CDR3 length is 16 residues. CDR1 is SEHNR and CDR2 is FQNEAQ in the germline V gene (reference sequence). CDR3 loop: CASSPGDIVSGNTIYF.

CDR3 in amino acids: CASSTGLEEETQYF. The chain recombines TRBV6-2 or TRBV6-3 with TRBJ2-5; TCRdb reports TRBD2, a call that lacks DNA to check it against. The CDR3 runs 14 residues. Germline V gene lookup returns CDR1 MNHEY and CDR2 SVGEGT.

This chain links TRBV20-1 with TRBJ2-7; the D call from TCRdb, TRBD2, cannot be confirmed without DNA. CDR3 length equals 14 residues. CDR1 DFQATT and CDR2 SNEGSKA come from the germline V gene (reference sequence). CDR3 in amino acids: CSARDLRESYEQYF.

This chain links TRBV5-5 with TRBJ2-1; lacking DNA, the TRBD1 call made by TCRdb goes unchecked. The CDR3 is 16 amino acids. CDR1 and CDR2 from the germline V gene are SGHKS and YYEKEE (reference sequence). This chain's CDR3 is CASSYPTGAGNNEQFF.

The rearrangement uses TRBV20-1 and TRBJ1-2; TCRdb's D call of TRBD1 is untestable without DNA. Germline-derived CDR1 and CDR2 are DFQATT and SNEGSKA (reference sequence). CDR3 size: 16 residues. The CDR3 region is CSARTDRGSDSGGYTF.

This chain joins TRBV29-1 and TRBJ2-1. The length of the CDR3 is 14 residues. From germline, CDR1 is SQVTM and CDR2 ANQGSEA. The CDR3 loop is CRDEPIEVYNEQFF.

This CDR3 reads CASSLQVQPDTQYF. The chain uses TRBV28 and TRBJ2-3. Per germline, CDR1 MDHEN and CDR2 SYDVKM. The CDR3 runs 14 residues.

V gene TRBV7-3 combines with J gene TRBJ2-2; checking the TCRdb D call of TRBD1 is not possible without DNA. Germline V gene data show CDR1 as SGHTA and CDR2 as FQGTGA. The CDR3 runs to 21 residues. The CDR3 reads CASSTIPGQPPIRGETGELFF.